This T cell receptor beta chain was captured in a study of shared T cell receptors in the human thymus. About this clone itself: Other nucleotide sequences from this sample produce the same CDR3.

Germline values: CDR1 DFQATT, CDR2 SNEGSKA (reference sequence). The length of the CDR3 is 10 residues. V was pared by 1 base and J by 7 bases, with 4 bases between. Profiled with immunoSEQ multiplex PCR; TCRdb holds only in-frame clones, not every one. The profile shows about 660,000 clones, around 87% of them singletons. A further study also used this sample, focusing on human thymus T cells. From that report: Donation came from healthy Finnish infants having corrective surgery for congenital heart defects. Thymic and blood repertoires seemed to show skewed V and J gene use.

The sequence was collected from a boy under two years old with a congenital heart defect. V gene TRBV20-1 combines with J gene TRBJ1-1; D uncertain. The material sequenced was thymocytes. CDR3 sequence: CSARGLEAFF. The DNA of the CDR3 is TGCAGTGCTAGAGGTCTTGAAGCTTTCTTT.